This T cell receptor beta chain was obtained from a study of cytomegalovirus exposure and HLA in healthy donors (dated by TCRdb to 2016 to 2017). Looking at the study overall: In an earlier analysis of some 610 of the donors, around 290 Gb of sequence data and 100 million or so unique TCR beta sequences from about 190 million T cells were reported. Roughly 300 gigabases of sequencing data and 70 million to 85 million unique TCR sequences were included in an early release covering around 600 HLA-typed donors. Of the roughly 430 genotyped donors, over 65% fell in the genetic ancestry cluster associated with self-reported Caucasian donors. The study aimed to test whether signatures of past pathogen exposure could be identified by cataloging public T cell receptors. The T cell repertoires of 666 subjects were profiled by immunosequencing and related to cytomegalovirus serostatus. Along with the approximately 650-subject first cohort, a separate validation cohort of around 110 different subjects was used. To predict cytomegalovirus infection status, the study brought together high-throughput TCR immunosequencing, statistical association of individual TCRs with disease status, and machine learning. In a later analysis, previously published TCR beta repertoires from several hundred donors were re-analyzed and high-resolution HLA genotyping was added so that TCR occurrence patterns could be studied. In the later analysis, no new phenotypic data were used to find candidate immune exposures; instead, reliance was placed on TCR beta sequences and their occurrence across donors. An earlier analysis of fewer than 700 of the donors applied high-throughput TCR beta sequencing to assess whether each TCR beta V gene segment acted as functional or pseudogenic. Donor age, sex, ethnicity and CMV serostatus were compiled together with the repertoire data. Genome-wide SNP genotypes for about 65% of the 666 donors were used in a later genetic analysis, which treated that subset as a discovery cohort. Every repertoire in the discovery cohort had been generated on one and the same sequencing platform. Class I and class II HLA loci were covered by the typing at four-digit resolution. Typing coverage varied by locus: roughly 629-630 donors for A, B, C, DRB1 and DQB1; more than 500 for DQA1; around 570 for DPA1; 450 to 480 for DPB1. Roughly five DR-DQ haplotypes were treated as single units for association and clustering because of strong linkage in the cohort. Among some 400 genotyped donors of the cohort, an average of 235,054 unique TCR beta nucleotide sequences were sequenced per donor, around 20% of them non-productive. The study at large found these results: A later genetic analysis associated a missense DCLRE1C variant with V-gene and J-gene trimming of TCR beta chains, and an independent cohort replicated the association. HLA typing was unavailable for some donors at each locus, so association tests used only the typed subset. A later analysis found that most CMV-associated TCR beta chains appeared HLA-restricted, with HLA associations seemingly driven largely by CMV exposure. According to a later analysis, TCR association rates differed among HLA loci, with DRB1 alleles showing the most associated TCRs and HLA-C alleles showing the fewest. The study listed 150 to 200 TCR beta chains as associated with cytomegalovirus. The cohort was sequenced for TCR beta chains only, and without alpha or paired-chain data the features that could be detected were limited. Most TCR sequences were observed very rarely across donors, whereas some public TCRs were present in many individuals. Compared with the 666-donor mean, donors in an Asian-associated ancestry cluster had fewer N-insertions in productive TCRs, according to a later genetic analysis. The classifier was reported to diagnose cytomegalovirus status with high specificity and sensitivity in both the original cohort and the validation cohort. In a later analysis, HLA-associated TCR beta chains were found to be more clonally expanded and to have lower generation probabilities than equally common non-associated chains. Immune exposure information for the cohort was limited to CMV serostatus. In an earlier analysis of more than 450 of the donors, most TCR beta V segments were observed in productive rearrangements about 90% or about 30% of the time, broadly matching IMGT annotations. The authors suggested that the approach could potentially be extended to other disease states and immunological phenotypes. A cluster of highly shared sequence variants was judged likely to represent a technical artifact of the sequencing pipeline. At a false discovery rate of 0.05, a later analysis linked under 20,000 TCR beta sequences to specific HLA alleles. A later analysis reported that several top co-occurrence clusters appeared linked to parvovirus B19, influenza, CMV and Epstein-Barr virus. Sequencing depth was assumed to be roughly uniform across donors in the presence/absence analyses, though that assumption may not hold. Because counts were too low, 15 to 20 rarely observed V segments, including chromosome 9 orphons, were excluded from the earlier analysis of several hundred of the donors. Some IMGT-functional V segments, including TRBV6-2 and TRBV6-3, could not be distinguished by the 87-base-pair reads and were therefore excluded. Linkage disequilibrium might explain the correlated functional status among segregating V segments, but an unknown experimental factor could not be ruled out. A further reported finding was that TCR beta sequences accurately predicted the HLA-A and HLA-B alleles for most subjects in the first cohort. A few of the identified cytomegalovirus-associated TCR beta chains were confirmed in vitro to be specific for cytomegalovirus antigens. When HLA alleles, especially DR and DQ, strongly co-occurred, attributing TCR associations to individual alleles was difficult.

The cohort comprised fewer than 750 healthy bone marrow donors. Cohort members were all nominally healthy when sampled, although unrecorded immune exposures were likely present. The donor tested CMV seronegative, placing the donor among the approximately 400 seronegative members of the cohort. A peripheral blood sample was collected from each donor, and TCR beta sequencing was performed on peripheral blood mononuclear cells. Genomic DNA was extracted from the blood cell samples with the Qiagen DNeasy Blood Extraction Kit. V drops 4 bases and J drops 2 bases, leaving 14 bases in between. From the cysteine through the phenylalanine, the CDR3 covers 15 amino acids. The CDR3 DNA has 45 bases and is translated from base 1. Reading the germline V gene gives CDR1 LGHNA and CDR2 YSLEER. This clone appeared a few times. The clone's antigen remains unknown. No much larger clone is present one base from it, and per-base qualities are unavailable.

Receptor amplification or capture employed the immunoSEQ multiplex PCR assay. For the multiplex PCR, a mixture combining 60 forward primers for TCR Vbeta segments and 13 reverse primers for TCR Jbeta segments was used. The CDR3 region of rearranged TCR beta genes was amplified from genomic DNA by a multiplex PCR assay. The Illumina HiSeq System was used to sequence the amplified TCR beta libraries as 87-base-pair reads. The study's processing was this. In a later analysis, tens of millions of unique TCR beta chains were counted across the 666 repertoires, and about 9.9 million of these chains were shared by at least two donors. Raw reads were error-corrected and collapsed into unique sequences with a nearest-neighbor algorithm that merged closely related sequences to remove PCR and sequencing errors. Alignment of CDR3 sequences to IMGT reference sequences was used to assign V, D and J gene segments. For a sequence to be retained, at least a six-nucleotide match to both a V gene segment and a J gene segment was required. Rearrangements were called productive when the CDR3 lacked stop codons and stayed in frame with V and J; all others were non-productive. CDR3 was defined by IMGT convention, running from the second conserved V-encoded cysteine to the conserved J-encoded phenylalanine. Sequences without an unambiguous match to a single V gene segment were excluded from the earlier analysis of about 630 of the donors. In an earlier analysis of some 590 of the donors, a V segment was called functional when productive rearrangements were above 56.7%, and segregating when the standard deviation between donors exceeded 5%. A statistical classification framework was built to diagnose cytomegalovirus status from the catalog of TCR beta chain sequences. A later analysis assigned V and J genes by comparing TCR nucleotide sequences with IMGT/GENE-DB human TR gene sequences. Using the TCRdist pipeline, a later analysis assigned CDR3 sequences along with most-parsimonious VDJ recombination scenarios. In a later analysis, every TCR beta chain was defined by the combination of its CDR3 amino acid sequence and its V-gene family, and reads without a unique V-gene family were dropped. To address suspected cross-contamination and a sequencing artifact, a later analysis removed roughly 640 highly shared, low-generation-probability nucleotide sequences. In a later analysis, a clonal expansion index for each public chain was calculated from normalized within-repertoire ranks of inferred template counts. In a later analysis, generation probabilities were computed using a VDJ recombination model fitted to out-of-frame rearrangements, and the results were checked against IGoR. In a later analysis, hypergeometric tests were used to score TCR-TCR, TCR-HLA and TCR-CMV co-occurrence, with a repertoire-size bias correction applied to TCR pairs. In a later analysis, false discovery rates were estimated by permuting HLA or CMV assignments 20 times. In a later analysis, co-occurring TCRs were grouped with DBSCAN, and TCRdist sequence similarity was added when clustering was performed within HLA-allele-positive subsets. For co-occurrence clustering, repertoires with fewer than 30,000 or more than 120,000 public chains were excluded, along with five repertoires with anomalous nucleotide sharing. In its TCRdb copy, this immuneACCESS table keeps in-frame sequences only and misses some clones. Where compared with another copy, unresolved V genes explain less than half of these, and the others have no known cause. For V, J and clone size, that table is used; D and trimming come from the DNA. In all, the sample holds fewer than 120,000 clones, and around three quarters of those were seen once. Around 1.2% of the sample lies in the top ten.

Recombination joined TRBV4-3 with TRBJ1-1; a weak D assignment points to TRBD1 (5 bases agree). Input material: PBMCs. The receptor was derived from a woman aged 25 to 39 in good health and CMV-seronegative. The DNA sequence is given as TGCGCCAGCAGCCGGGTGACAGACAGTAACACTGAAGCTTTCTTT. This is translated as CASSRVTDSNTEAFF.